This T cell receptor (beta chain) was captured in a study of T cell responses to AZD1222 COVID-19 vaccine. Sequenced by immunoSEQ multiplex PCR; TCRdb stores in-frame clones only, minus some. The data hold over 95,000 clones, with around 89% observed a single time. Study-wide findings and caveats: Donors were chiefly white British, with a greater number of females, and clonal diversity was perhaps underestimated.

Looked up from germline, CDR1 is MNHEY and CDR2 is SVGEGT. Trimming stripped 6 bases from V and 1 base from J, with 9 bases between. This CDR3 is 13 amino acids long. Concerning this clone: Its antigen is currently unknown.

This TCR derives from an adult in good health. The sample in question was peripheral blood, obtained on day 0 of AZD1222 vaccination. This chain uses TRBV6-2 or TRBV6-3 with TRBJ1-1; perhaps TRBD1 as D (5 bases). CDR3 bases: TGTGCCAGCAGCGCTACAGGGAACACTGAAGCTTTCTTT. Translated, it gives CASSATGNTEAFF.